This T cell receptor beta chain stems from a study of T cell repertoires in cytomegalovirus infection. About the research overall: Alongside well-studied HLA-B-restricted CMV epitopes, recently identified HLA-C-restricted CMV epitopes were also used. Study findings and constraints: Within the response measured ex vivo, HLA-C-restricted CMV-specific TCR beta clonotypes were dominant.

Turning to this clonotype: Its antigen is still unknown.

Each CDR3 protein gets one entry after TCRdb re-called the reads with MiXCR. The sample has about 770,000 distinct CDR3 sequences; 29% are singletons. The V gene's germline CDR1 is SEHNR and CDR2 FQNEAQ (reference sequence). The length of the CDR3 is 15 residues. V gave up 1 base and J gave up 7 bases, with 14 bases separating them. The TCR comes from a human donor in good health (CMV status not recorded). Some clones in this sample may be carry-over from other donors' samples. Sequences were derived from cultured CD8+ T cells from PBMCs, sampled from culture after CMV antigen stimulation. This chain joins TRBV7-9 and TRBJ2-1; D may be TRBD2 (6 bases). Written as DNA, the CDR3 is TGTGCCAGCAGCTTAGACGTCGGGGGTTGGAATGAGCAGTTCTTC. Translation gives CASSLDVGGWNEQFF.